This TCR beta chain was observed in a study of blood T cells in healthy people across ages. Findings and limits, study-wide: PBMC samples, being unsorted, prevented any conclusive comparison of naive and antigen-experienced cells. Both naive CD4+ cell counts and diversity were greater in long-lived donors than in aged donors. Those diversity estimates obtained from one million T cells were thought to be underestimates. Samples with more naive T cells showed higher observed beta diversity.

As concerns this clonotype: Its target is not known.

The use of a sample-barcoded 5' primer and a J-beta primer mix characterized a second PCR of roughly 7 to 12 cycles. Using its own MiXCR run on the 5' RACE reads, TCRdb lists one record per CDR3 protein. Here the sample spans roughly 700,000 distinct CDR3 sequences, about 52% being singletons. CDR3 length: 16 residues. CDR1 and CDR2 from the germline V gene are MNHEY and SVGEGT. V lost 6 bases to trimming and J lost 3 bases; unmatched junction nucleotides: 13. The sequencing sample was made of blood. The chain combines TRBV6-2 or TRBV6-3 with TRBJ2-7, with 8 nucleotides matching TRBD1. This clonotype was sampled from a woman aged 55-75 years in good health. The CDR3 nucleotides read TGTGCCAGCAGCTCAGGGGGACAGGAGAGCTTCTACGAGCAGTACTTC. As protein: CASSSGGQESFYEQYF.